Included here is one T cell receptor (beta chain) sequence, with context. The record originates from a study of blood T cell repertoires in COVID-19. Study as a whole: Acute-phase and convalescent COVID-19 samples originated in the United States, Italy and Spain. Sources were T cells, B-cell-depleted T cells, or PBMCs; the material itself was cDNA or gDNA.

As originally analysed: The authors estimated nucleated cell counts from reference gene primer amplification. Measured with immunoSEQ multiplex PCR; TCRdb has only the in-frame clones, and not every one. The V and J calls and clone size were taken over from that table, and D and trimming were inferred from the DNA. The sample carries 150,000 to 200,000 clones, about four fifths recorded once. The CDR3 consists of 11 residues. V shed 8 bases and J shed 4 bases, with 5 bases lying between them. CDR1 is MNHEY, CDR2 SVGAGI, per germline. A Seattle source enrolled patients during active infection and followed them longitudinally.

The TCR comes from a woman aged 40 to 49 with COVID-19, enrolled during active disease. The rearrangement links TRBV6-5 to TRBJ2-2, with no clear D. Sequencing was performed on peripheral blood. DNA for the CDR3: TGTGCCAGCGGCTCCACCGGGGAGCTGTTTTTT. Translation gives CASGSTGELFF.